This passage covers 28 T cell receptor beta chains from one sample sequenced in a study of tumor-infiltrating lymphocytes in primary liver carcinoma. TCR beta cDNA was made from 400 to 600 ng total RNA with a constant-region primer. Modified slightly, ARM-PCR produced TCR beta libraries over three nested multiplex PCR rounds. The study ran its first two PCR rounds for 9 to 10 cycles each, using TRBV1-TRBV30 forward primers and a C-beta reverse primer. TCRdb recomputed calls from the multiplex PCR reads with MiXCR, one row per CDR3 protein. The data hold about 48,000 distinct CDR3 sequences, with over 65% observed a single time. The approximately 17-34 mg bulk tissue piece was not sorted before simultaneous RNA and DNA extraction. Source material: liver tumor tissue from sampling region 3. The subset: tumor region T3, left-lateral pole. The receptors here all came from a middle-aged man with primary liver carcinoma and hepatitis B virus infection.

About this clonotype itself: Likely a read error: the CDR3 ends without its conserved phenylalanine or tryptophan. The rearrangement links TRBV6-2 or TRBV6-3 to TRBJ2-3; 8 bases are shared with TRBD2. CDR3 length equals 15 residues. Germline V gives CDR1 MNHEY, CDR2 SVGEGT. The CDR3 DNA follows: TGTGCCAGCAGTCCCGGGACTAGTAGCACAGGTACGCAGTATTCT. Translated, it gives CASSPGTSSTGTQYS.

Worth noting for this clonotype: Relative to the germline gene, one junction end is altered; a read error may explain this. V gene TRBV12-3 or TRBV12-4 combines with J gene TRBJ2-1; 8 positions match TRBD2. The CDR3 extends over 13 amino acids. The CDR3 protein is CASSPTSVNQQFF. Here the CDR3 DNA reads TGTGCCAGCAGTCCGACTAGCGTCAATCAGCAGTTCTTC.

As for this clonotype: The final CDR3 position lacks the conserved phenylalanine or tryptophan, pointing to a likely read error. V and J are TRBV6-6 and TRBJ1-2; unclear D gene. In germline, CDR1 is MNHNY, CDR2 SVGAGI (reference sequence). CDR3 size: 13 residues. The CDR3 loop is CASLTASNYDYTI. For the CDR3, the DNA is TGTGCCAGCCTAACAGCTTCTAACTATGACTACACCATC.

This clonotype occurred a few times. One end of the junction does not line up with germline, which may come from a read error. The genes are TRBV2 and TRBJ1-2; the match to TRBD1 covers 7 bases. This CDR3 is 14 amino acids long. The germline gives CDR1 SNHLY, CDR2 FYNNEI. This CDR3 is CAGRGTGMLYGYTF. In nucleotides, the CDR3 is TGTGCCGGCAGGGGGACGGGGATGCTGTATGGCTACACCTTC.

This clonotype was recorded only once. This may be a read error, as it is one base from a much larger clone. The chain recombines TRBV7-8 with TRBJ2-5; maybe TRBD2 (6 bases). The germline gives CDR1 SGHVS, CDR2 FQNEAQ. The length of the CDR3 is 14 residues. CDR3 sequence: CVSSLRRAQETQYF. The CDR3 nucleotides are TGTGTCAGCAGCTTACGGAGGGCCCAAGAGACCCAGTACTTC.

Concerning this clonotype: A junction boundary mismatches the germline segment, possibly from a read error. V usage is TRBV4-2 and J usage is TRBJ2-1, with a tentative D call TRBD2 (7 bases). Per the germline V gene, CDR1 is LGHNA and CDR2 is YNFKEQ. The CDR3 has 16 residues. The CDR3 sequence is CASSVTGTNGDNKQFF. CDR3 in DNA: TGTGCCAGCAGCGTAACTGGGACTAACGGGGACAATAAGCAGTTCTTC.

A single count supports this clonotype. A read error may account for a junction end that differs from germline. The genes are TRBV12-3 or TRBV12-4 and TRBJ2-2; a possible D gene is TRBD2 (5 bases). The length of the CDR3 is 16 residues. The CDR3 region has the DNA TGTGCCAGCAGTTTGTTAGCAGGAGTAGTCACCGGGGAGCTGCTTTTT. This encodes CASSLLAGVVTGELLF.

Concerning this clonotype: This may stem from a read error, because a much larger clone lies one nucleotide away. The CDR3 loop reads CACKISNQPQHF. The CDR3 DNA reads as TGTGCCTGCAAGATAAGCAATCAGCCCCAGCATTTT. The chain couples TRBV30 to TRBJ1-5; D gene unclear. Germline V gives CDR1 GTSNPN, CDR2 SVGIG (reference sequence). The V end was cut by 6 bases, the J end by 1 base, with 7 bases between. The CDR3 has 12 amino acids.

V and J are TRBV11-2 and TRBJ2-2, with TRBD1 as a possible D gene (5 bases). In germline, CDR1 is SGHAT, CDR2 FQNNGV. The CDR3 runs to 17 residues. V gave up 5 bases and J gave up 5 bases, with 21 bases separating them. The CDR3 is CASSPARTYPGTGELFF. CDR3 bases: TGTGCCAGCAGCCCAGCTCGGACGTACCCAGGGACCGGGGAGCTGTTTTTT.

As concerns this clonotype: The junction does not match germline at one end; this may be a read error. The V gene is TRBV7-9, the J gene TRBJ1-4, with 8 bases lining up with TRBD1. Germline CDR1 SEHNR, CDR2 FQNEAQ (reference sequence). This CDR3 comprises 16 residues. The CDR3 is CACSFDMDRVGEKLFF. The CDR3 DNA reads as TGTGCCTGCAGCTTCGACATGGACAGGGTCGGTGAAAAACTGTTTTTT.

CDR3 residues: CASSPPTSGSMDTQYF. For the CDR3, the DNA is TGTGCCAGTAGCCCCCCGACTAGCGGCAGCATGGATACGCAGTATTTT. The gene calls are TRBV11-2 and TRBJ2-3; 9 bases fit TRBD2. This CDR3 has 16 amino acids. Germline assignment: CDR1 SGHAT and CDR2 FQNNGV. V lost 9 bases, J lost 6 bases, and 16 bases stayed unmatched.

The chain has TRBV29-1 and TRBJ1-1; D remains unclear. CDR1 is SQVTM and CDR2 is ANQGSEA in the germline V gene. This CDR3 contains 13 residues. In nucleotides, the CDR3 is TGCAGGGCATTGGAGGCGAGGAGCACTGAAGCTTTCTTT. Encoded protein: CRALEARSTEAFF.

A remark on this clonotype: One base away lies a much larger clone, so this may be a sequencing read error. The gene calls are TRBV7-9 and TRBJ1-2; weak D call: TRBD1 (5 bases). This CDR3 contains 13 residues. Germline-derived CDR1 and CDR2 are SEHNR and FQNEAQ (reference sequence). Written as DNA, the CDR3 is TGTGTCAGCAGCTTAGGGAGGACATATGGCTACACCTTC. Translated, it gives CVSSLGRTYGYTF.

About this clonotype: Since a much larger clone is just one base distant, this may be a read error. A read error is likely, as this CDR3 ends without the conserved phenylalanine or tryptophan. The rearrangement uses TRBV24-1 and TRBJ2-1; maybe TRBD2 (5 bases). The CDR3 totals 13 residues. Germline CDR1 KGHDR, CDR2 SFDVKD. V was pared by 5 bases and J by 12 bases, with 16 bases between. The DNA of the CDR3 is TGTGCCACCAGTGCTCCATACTCGGGGTGGCAGTTCCTC. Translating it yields CATSAPYSGWQFL.

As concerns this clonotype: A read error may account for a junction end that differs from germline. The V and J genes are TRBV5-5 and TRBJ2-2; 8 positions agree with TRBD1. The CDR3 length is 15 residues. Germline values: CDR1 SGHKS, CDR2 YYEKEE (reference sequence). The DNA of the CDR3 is TGTGCCAGCAGCACCCCAGGGGGCGACACCGGGAAGCTGTTTTTT. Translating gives CASSTPGGDTGKLFF.

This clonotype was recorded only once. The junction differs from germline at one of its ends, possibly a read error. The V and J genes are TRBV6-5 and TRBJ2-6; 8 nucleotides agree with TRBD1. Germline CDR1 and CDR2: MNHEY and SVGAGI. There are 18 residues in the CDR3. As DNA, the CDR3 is TGTACCAGCAGTCTTTGGACAGGGATGAAAACTGGGGCCAACGTCCTGTCTTTC. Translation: CTSSLWTGMKTGANVLSF.

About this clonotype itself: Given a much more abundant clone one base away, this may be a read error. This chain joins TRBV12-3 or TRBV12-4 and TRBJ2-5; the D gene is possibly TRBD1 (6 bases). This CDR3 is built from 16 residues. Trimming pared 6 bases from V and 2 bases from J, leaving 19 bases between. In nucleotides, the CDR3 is TGTGCCAGCAGCCCCGATCTGGGGACAAGGCAAGAGACCCAGTACTTC. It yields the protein CASSPDLGTRQETQYF.

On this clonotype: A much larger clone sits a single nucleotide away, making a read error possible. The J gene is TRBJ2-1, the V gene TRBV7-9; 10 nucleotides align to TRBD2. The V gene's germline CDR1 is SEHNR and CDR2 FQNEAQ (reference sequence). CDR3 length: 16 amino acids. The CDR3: CTSSFPSLAGVGEQFF. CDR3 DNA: TGTACCAGCAGCTTTCCCTCGCTAGCGGGAGTTGGTGAGCAGTTCTTC.

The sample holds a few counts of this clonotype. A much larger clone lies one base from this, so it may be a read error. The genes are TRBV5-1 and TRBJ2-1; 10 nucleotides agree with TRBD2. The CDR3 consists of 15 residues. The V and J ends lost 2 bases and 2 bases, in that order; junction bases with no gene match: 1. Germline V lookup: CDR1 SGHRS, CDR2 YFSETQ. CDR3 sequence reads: CASSFSGRAYNEQFF. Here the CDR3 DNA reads TGCGCCAGCAGCTTCAGCGGGAGGGCCTACAATGAGCAGTTCTTC.

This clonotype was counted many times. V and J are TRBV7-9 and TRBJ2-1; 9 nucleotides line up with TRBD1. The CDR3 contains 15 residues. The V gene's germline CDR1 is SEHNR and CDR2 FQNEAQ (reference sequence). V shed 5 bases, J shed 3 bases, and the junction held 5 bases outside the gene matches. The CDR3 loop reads CASSRGGQGYNEQFF. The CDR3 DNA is TGTGCCAGCAGCCGAGGGGGACAGGGCTACAATGAGCAGTTCTTC.

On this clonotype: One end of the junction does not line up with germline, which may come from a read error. The CDR3 sequence is CASSLMPGEDQTQHF. The CDR3 region has the DNA TGTGCCAGCAGTTTAATGCCAGGAGAGGATCAGACCCAGCATTTT. The chain employs TRBV28 and TRBJ1-5; D gene ambiguous. Germline V gives CDR1 MDHEN, CDR2 SYDVKM. This CDR3 is built from 15 residues.

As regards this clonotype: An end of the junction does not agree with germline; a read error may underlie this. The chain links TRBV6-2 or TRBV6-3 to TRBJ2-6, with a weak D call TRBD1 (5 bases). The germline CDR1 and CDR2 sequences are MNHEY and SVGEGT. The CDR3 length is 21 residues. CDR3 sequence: CASTLRRRGSGGASGANVLTF. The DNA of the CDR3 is TGTGCCAGCACCCTCAGGAGACGTGGGTCTGGCGGCGCCTCTGGGGCCAATGTCCTGACTTTC.

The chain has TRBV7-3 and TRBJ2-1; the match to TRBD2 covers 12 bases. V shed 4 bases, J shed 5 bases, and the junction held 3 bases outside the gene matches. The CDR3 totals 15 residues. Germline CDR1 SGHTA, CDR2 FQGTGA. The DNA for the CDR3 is TGTGCCAGCAGCTCCGGACTAGCGGGGAACAATGAGCAGTTCTTC. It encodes CASSSGLAGNNEQFF. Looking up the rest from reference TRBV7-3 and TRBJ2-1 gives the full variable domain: GAGVSQTPSNKVTEKGKYVELRCDPISGHTALYWYRQSLGQGPEFLIYFQGTGAADDSGLPNDRFFAVRPEGSVSTLKIQRTERGDSAVYLCASSSGLAGNNEQFFGPGTRLTVL.

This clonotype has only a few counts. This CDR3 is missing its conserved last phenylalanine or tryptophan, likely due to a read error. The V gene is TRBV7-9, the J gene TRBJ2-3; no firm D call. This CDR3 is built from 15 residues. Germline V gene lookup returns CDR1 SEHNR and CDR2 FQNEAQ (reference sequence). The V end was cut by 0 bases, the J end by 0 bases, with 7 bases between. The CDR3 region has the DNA TGTGCCAGCAGCTTAGCTGGCGGTAGCACAGATACGCAGTATCTT. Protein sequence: CASSLAGGSTDTQYL.

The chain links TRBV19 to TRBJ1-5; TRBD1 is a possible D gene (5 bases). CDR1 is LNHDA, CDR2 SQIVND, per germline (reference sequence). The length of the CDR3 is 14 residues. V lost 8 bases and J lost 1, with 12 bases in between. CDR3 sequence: CASGPTASNQPQHF. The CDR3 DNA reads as TGTGCCAGTGGACCGACAGCAAGCAATCAGCCCCAGCATTTT.

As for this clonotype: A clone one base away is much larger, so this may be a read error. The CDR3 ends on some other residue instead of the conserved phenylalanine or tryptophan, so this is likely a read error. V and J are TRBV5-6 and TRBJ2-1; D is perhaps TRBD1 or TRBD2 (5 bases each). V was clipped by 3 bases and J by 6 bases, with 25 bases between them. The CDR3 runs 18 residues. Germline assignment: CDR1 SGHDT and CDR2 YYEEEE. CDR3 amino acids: CASSSAGTARQFVNEQFL. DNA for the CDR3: TGTGCCAGCAGCTCGGCCGGGACCGCGCGGCAATTCGTCAATGAGCAGTTCTTG.

The CDR3 reads CSVWRVNTGELFF. The CDR3 coding sequence is TGCAGTGTGTGGCGTGTAAATACCGGGGAGCTGTTTTTT. V and J are TRBV29-1 and TRBJ2-2, with D hard to call. In germline, CDR1 is SQVTM, CDR2 ANQGSEA. The CDR3 sequence is 13 residues long.

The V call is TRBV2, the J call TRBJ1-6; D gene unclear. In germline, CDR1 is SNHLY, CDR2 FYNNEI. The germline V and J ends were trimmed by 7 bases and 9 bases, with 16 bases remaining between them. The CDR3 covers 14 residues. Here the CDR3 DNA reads TGTGCCAGCAAGTTTGGCAGCAATAGTTCACCCCTCCACTTT. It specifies CASKFGSNSSPLHF.